One and the same sample provided the 13 T cell receptor beta chains below, sequenced in a study of CD4 T cells in relation to SARS-CoV-2 and coronaviruses (dated by TCRdb to 2020 to 2022). CD4+ T cells from unexposed donors were collected before the COVID-19 pandemic (2011-2018). The EasySep CD4+ T cell isolation kit was used to isolate CD4+ T cells once the cultures had run for roughly eleven days. Their cognate antigens are unknown. Library method: the immunoSEQ multiplex PCR assay. Here the immuneACCESS table is served through TCRdb, limited to in-frame sequences with V and J called. Missing clones are a known gap in these copies; in checked studies unresolved V genes cover under half, and the rest lacks a known reason. The sample profile shows under 25,000 clones; around 67% of them were found once. The ten largest account for around 17% of the sample. The sequencing sample was made of CD4+ T cells from PBMCs, cultured in vitro. The receptors were gathered from a human donor in good health.

This clone was observed a handful of times. The chain links TRBV4-3 to TRBJ1-6, with no clear D. Germline CDR1 and CDR2: LGHNA and YSLEER. This CDR3 has 14 residues. Trimming cost V 0 bases and J 10 bases, with 10 bases left between them. CDR3 residues: CASSQDTGTSPLHF. CDR3 bases: TGCGCCAGCAGCCAAGATACGGGAACCTCACCCCTCCACTTT.

The chain carries TRBV11-2 and TRBJ2-4; TRBD1 aligns across 9 bases. The germline gives CDR1 SGHAT, CDR2 FQNNGV. Trimming took 2 bases from V and 7 from J; bases not matched to a gene: 6. CDR3 length equals 15 residues. CDR3 sequence reads: CASSLSGQGSNIQYF. CDR3 DNA: TGTGCCAGCAGCTTATCGGGACAGGGATCCAACATTCAGTACTTC.

This sequence joins TRBV29-1 and TRBJ1-1; TRBD1 might be the D (5 bases). CDR3 length: 11 amino acids. The V and J ends lost 2 bases and 9 bases respectively, with 10 bases between them. Germline lookup yields CDR1 SQVTM and CDR2 ANQGSEA. CDR3 nucleotide sequence: TGCAGCGTTGAAATAGGGGCTAAAGCTTTCTTT. It is translated as CSVEIGAKAFF.

This clone was recorded only once. The chain recombines TRBV19 with TRBJ2-7; possible D gene TRBD2, 5 bases. V was trimmed by 3 bases and J by 0 bases, leaving 9 bases between them. The germline V gene has CDR1 LNHDA and CDR2 SQIVND (reference sequence). CDR3 length: 14 residues. The CDR3 coding sequence is TGTGCCAGTAGTATGCGTGGGAGCTCCTACGAGCAGTACTTC. It is translated as CASSMRGSSYEQYF.

The DNA for the CDR3 is TGTGCCAGCAGCTCTTCCGGGATTGGAATCGCCGGGGAGCTGTTTTTT. This translates into CASSSSGIGIAGELFF. This chain joins TRBV5-4 and TRBJ2-2; D is possibly TRBD2 (5 bases). CDR3 length equals 16 residues. In germline, CDR1 is SGHNT, CDR2 YYREEE (reference sequence). Trimming pared 3 bases from V and 6 bases from J, leaving 18 bases between.

The CDR3 DNA reads as TGTGCCAGCAGTTTACAGGGGCGAGGACTGTTTTTT. Protein product: CASSLQGRGLFF. The V gene is TRBV28, the J gene TRBJ1-4, with D possibly being TRBD1 (6 bases). The CDR3 extends over 12 amino acids. Trimming took off 2 bases at V and 13 bases at J, with 11 bases between the two ends. Germline CDR1 reads MDHEN; CDR2 reads SYDVKM.

The J gene is TRBJ1-1, the V gene TRBV18; 9 bases match TRBD1. Germline CDR1 KGHSH, CDR2 LQKENI. This CDR3 is 15 amino acids long. The junction had 5 bases not matched to a gene; V was cut back by 1 base and J by 5 bases. As DNA, the CDR3 is TGTGCCAGCTCACCACAGGGACAGGGTGGAACTGAAGCTTTCTTT. Protein product: CASSPQGQGGTEAFF.

The chain recombines TRBV2 with TRBJ2-2; either TRBD1 or TRBD2 may fit D (5 bases each). Germline loops: CDR1 SNHLY, CDR2 FYNNEI. This CDR3 is 15 amino acids long. Trimming pared 3 bases from V and 5 bases from J, leaving 13 bases between. The CDR3 loop is CASSEMGETTGELFF. The DNA of the CDR3 is TGTGCCAGCAGTGAGATGGGGGAGACGACCGGGGAGCTGTTTTTT. Looking up the rest from reference TRBV2 and TRBJ2-2 gives the full variable domain: EPEVTQTPSHQVTQMGQEVILRCVPISNHLYFYWYRQILGQKVEFLVSFYNNEISEKSEIFDDQFSVERPDGSNFTLKIRSTKLEDSAMYFCASSEMGETTGELFFGEGSRLTVL.

CDR3 nucleotide sequence: TGCAGCGTAACAGGGTCTGACGAAAAACTGTTTTTT. Encoded protein: CSVTGSDEKLFF. The V and J genes are TRBV29-1 and TRBJ1-4, with a weak D call TRBD1 (6 bases). Germline V gene sequence: CDR1 SQVTM, CDR2 ANQGSEA. Trimming removed 6 bases from V and 8 bases from J, with 13 bases in between. The CDR3 has 12 residues.

This chain joins TRBV6-5 and TRBJ2-3, with D possibly called TRBD1 or TRBD2 (5 bases each). In germline, CDR1 is MNHEY, CDR2 SVGAGI. The CDR3 is made up of 14 amino acids. V was trimmed by 0 bases and J by 5 bases, leaving 9 bases between them. CDR3: CASSYSNGGDTQYF. The CDR3 DNA is TGTGCCAGCAGTTACTCGAATGGGGGAGATACGCAGTATTTT.

V and J are TRBV7-9 and TRBJ2-3, with D maybe TRBD2 (5 bases). V lost 7 bases to trimming and J lost 3 bases, with 11 bases between them. The germline CDR1 and CDR2 sequences are SEHNR and FQNEAQ (reference sequence). The CDR3 contains 13 residues. CDR3 DNA sequence: TGTGCCAGCAAGGGCCTAGCAACAGATACGCAGTATTTT. As protein: CASKGLATDTQYF.

This clone showed up just once. This sequence joins TRBV10-1 and TRBJ1-5, with 7 bases lining up with TRBD1. This CDR3 region has 16 residues. Germline CDR1 is WNHNN and CDR2 is SYGVQD (reference sequence). V lost 5 bases to trimming and J lost 5 bases; unmatched junction nucleotides: 12. The CDR3 loop is CASSRPQGVADQPQHF. CDR3 coding DNA: TGCGCCAGCAGTCGCCCGCAGGGGGTTGCGGATCAGCCCCAGCATTTT.

This chain connects TRBV5-1 to TRBJ2-7, with 10 bases aligning to TRBD2. Germline CDR1 is SGHRS and CDR2 is YFSETQ. The CDR3 is 15 amino acids. Trimming at V came to 5 bases and at J to 3 bases, leaving 8 bases not matched to a gene. This CDR3 reads CASSPGTSVFYEQYF. The DNA of the CDR3 is TGCGCCAGCAGTCCCGGGACTAGCGTTTTCTACGAGCAGTACTTC.